The 20 T cell receptor beta chains given below trace back to one sample, sequenced in a study of blood T cell repertoires in COVID-19. Profiled with immunoSEQ multiplex PCR; TCRdb holds only in-frame clones, not every one. The table includes approximately 100,000 clones, approximately 82% detected once. The material sequenced was peripheral blood. These receptors all stem from a man between 65 and 85 years old with acute or convalescent COVID-19.

The genes are TRBV7-3 and TRBJ1-4; D is undetermined. Germline V CDR1 and CDR2: SGHTA, FQGTGA. V shed 7 bases and J shed 6 bases, with 15 bases lying between them. There are 14 residues in the CDR3. The CDR3 reads CASNLWERDEKLFF. Here the CDR3 DNA reads TGTGCCAGCAATTTGTGGGAGAGAGATGAAAAACTGTTTTTT. Supplemented by reference TRBV7-3 and TRBJ1-4, the full variable domain reads GAGVSQTPSNKVTEKGKYVELRCDPISGHTALYWYRQSLGQGPEFLIYFQGTGAADDSGLPNDRFFAVRPEGSVSTLKIQRTERGDSAVYLCASNLWERDEKLFFGSGTQLSVL.

This clone has just a few counts. The chain joins TRBV30 to TRBJ1-2; 8 nucleotides agree with TRBD1. Germline lookup yields CDR1 GTSNPN and CDR2 SVGIG (reference sequence). There are 18 residues in the CDR3. Losses at the gene ends were 2 bases for V and 6 bases for J; bases not matched to a gene: 20. The CDR3 protein is CAWSRHPSGTGGLDGYTF. CDR3 in DNA: TGTGCCTGGAGTAGGCATCCCTCCGGGACAGGAGGCCTAGATGGCTACACCTTC. Looking up the rest from reference TRBV30 and TRBJ1-2 gives the full variable domain: SQTIHQWPATLVQPVGSPLSLECTVEGTSNPNLYWYRQAAGRGLQLLFYSVGIGQISSEVPQNLSASRPQDRQFILSSKKLLLSDSGFYLCAWSRHPSGTGGLDGYTFGSGTRLTVV.

The chain is built from TRBV7-8 and TRBJ1-1; 7 bases align to TRBD1. J lost 4 bases, V lost 4 bases, and 12 bases had no gene match. The CDR3 is made up of 16 amino acids. CDR1 SGHVS and CDR2 FQNEAQ come from the germline V gene. The CDR3 DNA reads as TGTGCCAGCAGCTCTCAGTCAGGGGGTTCGGCCACTGAAGCTTTCTTT. Its translation: CASSSQSGGSATEAFF.

J is TRBJ2-3 and V is TRBV6-2 or TRBV6-3; TRBD2 agrees at 8 bases. V trimming: 5 bases; J trimming: 4 bases; junction bases outside the gene matches: 5. The germline CDR1 and CDR2 sequences are MNHEY and SVGEGT. This CDR3 is 14 amino acids long. In DNA form, the CDR3 reads TGTGCCAGCAGTGCGAGCGGGAGATCAGATACGCAGTATTTT. Protein sequence: CASSASGRSDTQYF.

This chain's CDR3 is CSASYWRGAQETQYF. The CDR3 nucleotides read TGCAGTGCTAGTTATTGGCGGGGGGCACAAGAGACCCAGTACTTC. This chain joins TRBV20-1 and TRBJ2-5; 8 bases match TRBD2. CDR1 and CDR2 (germline): DFQATT, SNEGSKA (reference sequence). The CDR3 runs 15 residues. V lost 3 bases and J lost 2; bases outside the gene matches: 8.

A few counts support this clone. This chain joins TRBV5-5 and TRBJ1-2; D is ambiguous. CDR1 is SGHKS and CDR2 is YYEKEE in the germline V gene (reference sequence). The CDR3 spans 16 residues. V was clipped by 0 bases and J by 6 bases, with 18 bases between them. CDR3 sequence: CASSLVPGSQEDGYTF. Written as DNA, the CDR3 is TGTGCCAGCAGCTTGGTTCCCGGATCCCAGGAAGATGGCTACACCTTC.

The chain joins TRBV2 to TRBJ2-7, with TRBD1 matching 10 bases. There are 12 residues in the CDR3. CDR1 and CDR2 (germline): SNHLY, FYNNEI. The ends lost 9 bases at V and 3 bases at J; junction bases unmatched: 2. The CDR3 nucleotides read TGTGCCAGTCGGGACAGGGGCTACGAGCAGTACTTC. Translating it yields CASRDRGYEQYF. Together with reference TRBV2 and TRBJ2-7, the CDR3 gives the full variable domain: EPEVTQTPSHQVTQMGQEVILRCVPISNHLYFYWYRQILGQKVEFLVSFYNNEISEKSEIFDDQFSVERPDGSNFTLKIRSTKLEDSAMYFCASRDRGYEQYFGPGTRLTVT.

The chain joins TRBV4-2 to TRBJ2-6, with TRBD1 matching 11 bases. Trimming cost V 2 bases and J 2 bases; bases outside gene matches: 5. Germline CDR1 and CDR2: LGHNA and YNFKEQ. The CDR3 is 18 amino acids. The CDR3 DNA reads as TGTGCCAGCAGCCAAAGGGACAGGGGGATCACTGGGGCCAACGTCCTGACTTTC. The encoded protein is CASSQRDRGITGANVLTF.

The genes are TRBV6-5 and TRBJ1-3; D gene ambiguous. CDR1 and CDR2 from the germline V gene are MNHEY and SVGAGI. The CDR3 has 16 residues. Deletions cut 4 bases from V and 7 bases from J, with 20 bases between. The CDR3 DNA follows: TGTGCCAGCAGTTCCCCCCAAGGCGGGCGCCGGAACACCATATATTTT. Its translation: CASSSPQGGRRNTIYF.

This clone was picked up a small number of times. The gene calls are TRBV7-2 and TRBJ2-1; 7 bases are a match to TRBD2. Germline V lookup: CDR1 SGHTA, CDR2 FQGNSA. The CDR3 runs 16 residues. Losses at the gene ends were 5 bases for V and 0 bases for J; bases not matched to a gene: 7. CDR3 amino acids: CASSPQAGFSYNEQFF. In nucleotides, the CDR3 is TGTGCCAGCAGCCCACAAGCGGGATTCTCCTACAATGAGCAGTTCTTC.

This clone was detected only a few times. The chain combines TRBV7-8 with TRBJ1-5; 7 nucleotides line up with TRBD1. The V and J ends lost 7 bases and 0 bases, in that order; junction bases with no gene match: 9. Germline CDR1 and CDR2: SGHVS and FQNEAQ. The CDR3 extends over 16 amino acids. CDR3 protein: CASTKQTGISNQPQHF. Here the CDR3 DNA reads TGTGCCAGCACCAAACAGACAGGGATTAGCAATCAGCCCCAGCATTTT.

This rearrangement joins TRBV11-3 to TRBJ2-1, with 11 nucleotides matching TRBD2. The CDR3 has 15 residues. CDR1 is SGHNT, CDR2 YENEEA, per germline. Trimming took 7 bases from V and 7 from J; bases not matched to a gene: 9. DNA of the CDR3: TGTGCCAGCACCCCCACCGGGACTAGCGGTAATGAGCAGTTCTTC. This codes for CASTPTGTSGNEQFF.

The chain couples TRBV7-8 to TRBJ2-5, with a tentative D call TRBD2 (6 bases). V lost 4 bases, J lost 5 bases, and 8 bases lay in between. The CDR3 consists of 12 residues. Per the germline V gene, CDR1 is SGHVS and CDR2 is FQNEAQ. CDR3 in DNA: TGTGCCAGCAGCTCAGGGAGGGAGACCCAGTACTTC. Its translation is CASSSGRETQYF.

J is TRBJ1-5 and V is TRBV2; tentative D call: TRBD1 (5 bases). Germline loops: CDR1 SNHLY, CDR2 FYNNEI. CDR3 length equals 13 residues. V was trimmed by 6 bases and J by 8 bases, leaving 14 bases between them. CDR3 DNA sequence: TGTGCCAGCAGGCGCTATGGAGGGGAGCCCCAGCATTTT. This encodes CASRRYGGEPQHF.

The count of this clone is one. The chain uses TRBV5-4 and TRBJ2-5; possible D gene TRBD1, 6 bases. The CDR3 length is 15 residues. Trimming took 0 bases from V and 5 from J, leaving 14 bases between them. CDR1 is SGHNT and CDR2 is YYREEE in the germline V gene (reference sequence). As DNA, the CDR3 is TGTGCCAGCAGCTTGGGAGGGAACACAGGGGAGACCCAGTACTTC. The encoded protein is CASSLGGNTGETQYF.

The V call is TRBV5-1, the J call TRBJ2-1; 7 bases are a match to TRBD2. The V gene end was trimmed by 4 bases and the J gene end by 7 bases; junction bases not matched to a gene: 8. From germline, CDR1 is SGHRS and CDR2 YFSETQ. The CDR3 sequence is 14 residues long. The CDR3 reads CASSVRSAGNEQFF. The DNA of the CDR3 is TGCGCCAGCAGCGTACGATCAGCGGGGAATGAGCAGTTCTTC.

J is TRBJ1-4 and V is TRBV28; 7 nucleotides align to TRBD1. The CDR3 has 15 amino acids. The V gene end was trimmed by 3 bases and the J gene end by 5 bases; junction bases not matched to a gene: 6. Germline-derived CDR1 and CDR2 are MDHEN and SYDVKM. This CDR3 reads CASSLPRGRNEKLFF. The CDR3 DNA follows: TGTGCCAGCAGTTTGCCGAGGGGGCGGAATGAAAAACTGTTTTTT.

This clone appeared a few times. The J gene is TRBJ2-3, the V gene TRBV29-1, with D maybe TRBD2 (7 bases). The V and J ends lost 6 bases and 5 bases respectively, with 18 bases between them. Looked up from germline, CDR1 is SQVTM and CDR2 is ANQGSEA. CDR3 size: 14 residues. CDR3 region: CSVRSGGGGDTQYF. The CDR3 DNA reads as TGCAGCGTCCGTAGTGGGGGCGGGGGAGATACGCAGTATTTT.

The V call is TRBV7-8, the J call TRBJ1-2, with TRBD1 matching over 10 bases. Germline CDR1 and CDR2: SGHVS and FQNEAQ. CDR3 size: 14 residues. V gave up 5 bases and J gave up 6 bases; unmatched junction bases: 6. DNA of the CDR3: TGTGCCAGCAGCCCCGGCGGACAGGGGGATGGCTACACCTTC. Translating it yields CASSPGGQGDGYTF.

As for this clone: Compared with germline, one end of the junction differs, possibly owing to a read error. The chain links TRBV7-7 to TRBJ2-1; unclear D gene. Germline V gives CDR1 SSHAT, CDR2 FNYEAQ (reference sequence). The CDR3 totals 13 residues. CDR3 loop: CASSLGNYNEQFF. The CDR3 coding sequence is TGTGCTAGCAGCTTAGGTAACTACAATGAGCAGTTCTTC. Full variable domain (missing parts from reference TRBV7-7 and TRBJ2-1): GAGVSQSPRYKVTKRGQDVTLRCDPISSHATLYWYQQALGQGPEFLTYFNYEAQPDKSGLPSDRFSAERPEGSISTLTIQRTEQRDSAMYRCASSLGNYNEQFFGPGTRLTVL.